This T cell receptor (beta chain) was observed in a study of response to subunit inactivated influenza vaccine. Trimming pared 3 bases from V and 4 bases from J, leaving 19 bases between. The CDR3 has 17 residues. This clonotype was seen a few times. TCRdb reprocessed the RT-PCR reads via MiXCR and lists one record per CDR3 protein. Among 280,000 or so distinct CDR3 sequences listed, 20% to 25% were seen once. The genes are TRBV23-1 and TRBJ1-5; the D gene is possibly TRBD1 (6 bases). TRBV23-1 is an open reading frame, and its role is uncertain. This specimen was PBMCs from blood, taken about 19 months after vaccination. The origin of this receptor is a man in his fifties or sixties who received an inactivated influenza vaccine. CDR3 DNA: TGCGCCAGCAGTCAGAGACAGGAGCCTGCCGTTAATCAGCCCCAGCATTTT. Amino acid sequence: CASSQRQEPAVNQPQHF.